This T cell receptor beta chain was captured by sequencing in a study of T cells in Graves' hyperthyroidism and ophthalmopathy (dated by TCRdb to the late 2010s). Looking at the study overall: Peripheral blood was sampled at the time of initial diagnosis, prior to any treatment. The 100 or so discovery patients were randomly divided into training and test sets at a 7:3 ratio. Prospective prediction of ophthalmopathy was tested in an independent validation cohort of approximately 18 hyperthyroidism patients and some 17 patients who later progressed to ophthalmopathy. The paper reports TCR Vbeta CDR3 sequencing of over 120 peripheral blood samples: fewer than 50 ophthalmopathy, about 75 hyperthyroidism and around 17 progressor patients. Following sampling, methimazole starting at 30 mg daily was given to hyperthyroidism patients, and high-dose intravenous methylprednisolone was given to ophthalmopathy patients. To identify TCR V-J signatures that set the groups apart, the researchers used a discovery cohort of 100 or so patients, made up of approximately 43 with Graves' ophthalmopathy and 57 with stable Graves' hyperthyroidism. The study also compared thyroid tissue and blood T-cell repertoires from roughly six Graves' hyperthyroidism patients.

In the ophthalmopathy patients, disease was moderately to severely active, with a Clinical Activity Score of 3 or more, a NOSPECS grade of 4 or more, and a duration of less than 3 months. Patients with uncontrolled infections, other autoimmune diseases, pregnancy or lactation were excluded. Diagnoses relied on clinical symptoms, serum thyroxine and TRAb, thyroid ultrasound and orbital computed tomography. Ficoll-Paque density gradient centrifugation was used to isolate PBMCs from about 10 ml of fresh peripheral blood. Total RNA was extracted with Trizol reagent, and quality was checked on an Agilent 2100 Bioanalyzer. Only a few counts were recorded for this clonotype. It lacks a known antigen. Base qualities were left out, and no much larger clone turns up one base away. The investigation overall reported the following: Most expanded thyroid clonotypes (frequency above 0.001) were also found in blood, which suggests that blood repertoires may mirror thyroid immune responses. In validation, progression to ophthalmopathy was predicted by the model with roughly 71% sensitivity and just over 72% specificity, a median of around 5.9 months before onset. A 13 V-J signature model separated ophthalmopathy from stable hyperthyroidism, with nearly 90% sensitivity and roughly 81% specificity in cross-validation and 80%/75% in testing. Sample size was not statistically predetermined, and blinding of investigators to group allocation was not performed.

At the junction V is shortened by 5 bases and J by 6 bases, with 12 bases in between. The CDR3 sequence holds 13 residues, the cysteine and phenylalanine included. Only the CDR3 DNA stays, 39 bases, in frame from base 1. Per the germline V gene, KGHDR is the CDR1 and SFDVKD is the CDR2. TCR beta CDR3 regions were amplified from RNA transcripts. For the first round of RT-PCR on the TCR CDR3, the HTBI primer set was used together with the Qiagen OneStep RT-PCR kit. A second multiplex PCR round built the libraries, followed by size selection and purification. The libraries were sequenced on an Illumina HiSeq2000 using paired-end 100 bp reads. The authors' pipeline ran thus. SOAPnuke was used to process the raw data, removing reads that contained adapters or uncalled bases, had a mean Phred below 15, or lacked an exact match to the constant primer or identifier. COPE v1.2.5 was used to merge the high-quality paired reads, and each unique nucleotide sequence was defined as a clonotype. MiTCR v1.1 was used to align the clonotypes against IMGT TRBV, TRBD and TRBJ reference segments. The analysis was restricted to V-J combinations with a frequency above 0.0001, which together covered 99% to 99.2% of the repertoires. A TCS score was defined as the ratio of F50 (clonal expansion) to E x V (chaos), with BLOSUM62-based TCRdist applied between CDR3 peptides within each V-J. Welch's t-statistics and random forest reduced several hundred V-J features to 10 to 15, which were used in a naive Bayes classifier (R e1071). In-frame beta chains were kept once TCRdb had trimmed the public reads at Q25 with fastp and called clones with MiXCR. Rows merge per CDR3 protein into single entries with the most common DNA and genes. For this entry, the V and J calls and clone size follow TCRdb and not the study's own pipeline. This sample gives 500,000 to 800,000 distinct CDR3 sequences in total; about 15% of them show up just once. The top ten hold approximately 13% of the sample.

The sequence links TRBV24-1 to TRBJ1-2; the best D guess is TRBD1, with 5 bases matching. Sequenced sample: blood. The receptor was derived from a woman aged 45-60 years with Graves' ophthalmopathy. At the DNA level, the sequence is TGTGCCACCAGTGGGGACCTTCTCGATGGCTACACCTTC. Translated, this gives CATSGDLLDGYTF.